This TCR beta chain was observed in a study of identical twins (dated by TCRdb to the mid-2010s). For the wider study: To test whether fetal clonotypes persist, the study used deep sequencing on TCR alpha and beta repertoires from monozygotic twins, unrelated adults of various ages, and cord blood. To rule out contamination, the twin experiments were replicated at different times with different library preparation protocols. The paper as a whole reports these results and caveats: Out-of-frame TCR alpha sequences shared between twins showed an excess of low generation-probability sequences compared with coincidental sharing between unrelated individuals. Fewer insertions were carried by abundant cord blood beta clonotypes; a weaker similar trend was observed in young adult naive repertoires, while no such trend was observed in memory repertoires. Zero-insertion analyses could be partly confounded by invariant T cells such as MAIT and iNKT, although diverse VJ usage argued against such confounding for most clonotypes. In beta out-of-frame sequences, excess twin sharing was weaker, because having fewer shared sequences lowered the signal-to-noise ratio. Because the same donors could not be followed over many years, the conclusions relied on cross-sectional statistical analysis. Recombination models systematically underestimated out-of-frame TCR alpha sharing in monozygotic twins but agreed with sharing between unrelated individuals.

This clonotype was observed many times. No cognate antigen has been identified for it. One base away there is no much larger clone; base qualities are not given. All donors were healthy Caucasians. The library was generated by 5' RACE. Instrument on record: Illumina HiSeq 2000. A universal primer binding site was introduced by template switching, and a unique molecular identifier was present in the final cDNA, enabling accurate counting of TCR cDNA molecules. Specific primers in the conserved constant-segment region were used to synthesize first-strand cDNA for the TCR alpha and beta chains. To control for contamination, each cDNA library was double barcoded with a SMART-Mk sample barcode plus Illumina barcodes. Two successive PCR steps introduced TruSeq adapter sequences along with Illumina sample barcodes. The TCR alpha and beta cDNA libraries were sequenced on the Illumina HiSeq platform using custom primers. From the authors' description of their analysis: MiGEC processed the raw reads to extract unique molecular identifiers, while MiXCR was used to determine the CDR3 positions. For each individual, recombination models were inferred using an EM algorithm with the repgenHMM and IGoR tools. Shared clonotype analysis was performed with the tcR package in R, normalizing sharing by the product of cloneset sizes. Out-of-frame nonproductive sequences were analyzed to study raw recombination free of thymic and clonal selection effects. TCRdb passed the public sequencing reads through fastp at Q25 and MiXCR, retaining productive beta sequences. CDR3 protein duplicates are merged, each entry listing the most common genes and DNA. In this record, the V and J calls reflect TCRdb's handling and not the investigators' own analysis. This sample lists 1.5 million to 2 million distinct CDR3 sequences; 32% were detected once. The top ten constitute under 0.35% of the sample.

Including cysteine and phenylalanine, the CDR3 has 17 amino acids. Left in the record is the CDR3 DNA by itself, 51 bases read in frame from the first base. At the junction V is shortened by 0 bases and J by 4 bases; bases outside the gene matches: 5. The germline V gene sets CDR1 to SGHRS and CDR2 to YFSETQ. Sequences were obtained from cord blood. The clonotype originates from a newborn girl in good health. Recombination connected TRBV5-1 to TRBJ2-4; 12 central nucleotides agree with TRBD2. The base sequence is TGCGCCAGCAGCTTGGGACTAGCGGGAGTTGAGAAAAACATTCAGTACTTC. Translated, it reads CASSLGLAGVEKNIQYF.